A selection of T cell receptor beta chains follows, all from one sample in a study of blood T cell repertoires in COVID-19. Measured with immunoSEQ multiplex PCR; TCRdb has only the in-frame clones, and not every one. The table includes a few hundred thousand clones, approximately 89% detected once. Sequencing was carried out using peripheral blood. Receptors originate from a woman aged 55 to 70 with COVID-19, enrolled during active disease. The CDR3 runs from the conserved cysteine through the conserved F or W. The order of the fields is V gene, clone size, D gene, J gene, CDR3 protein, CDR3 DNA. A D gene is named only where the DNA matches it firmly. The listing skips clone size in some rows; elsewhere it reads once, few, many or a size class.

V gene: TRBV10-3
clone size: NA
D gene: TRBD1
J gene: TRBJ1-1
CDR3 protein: CAISATGAAEAFF
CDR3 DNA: TGTGCCATCAGCGCTACAGGGGCTGCTGAAGCTTTCTTT

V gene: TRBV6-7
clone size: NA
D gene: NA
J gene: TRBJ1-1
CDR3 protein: CVEVSTEAFF
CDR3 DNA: TGTGTCGAGGTTAGCACTGAAGCTTTCTTT

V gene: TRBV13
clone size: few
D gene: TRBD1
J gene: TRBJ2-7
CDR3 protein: CASSFSPRGSSYEQYF
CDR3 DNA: TGTGCCAGCAGCTTTTCCCCCAGGGGGAGCTCCTACGAGCAGTACTTC

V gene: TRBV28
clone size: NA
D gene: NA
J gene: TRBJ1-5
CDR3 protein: CASSSSRNQPQHF
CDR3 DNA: TGTGCCAGCAGTTCGTCCAGAAATCAGCCCCAGCATTTT

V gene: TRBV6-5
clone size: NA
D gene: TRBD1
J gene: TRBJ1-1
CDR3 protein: CASAGTAMNTEAFF
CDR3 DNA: TGTGCCAGCGCTGGGACAGCCATGAACACTGAAGCTTTCTTT

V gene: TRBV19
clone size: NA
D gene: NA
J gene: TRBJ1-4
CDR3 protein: CASSIVNRENEKLFF
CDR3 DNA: TGTGCCAGTAGTATAGTCAACAGGGAGAATGAAAAACTGTTTTTT

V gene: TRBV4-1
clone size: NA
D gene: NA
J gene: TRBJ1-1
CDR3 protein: CASSQEYLFLSGAFF
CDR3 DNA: TGCGCCAGCAGCCAAGAATATCTTTTCCTGTCCGGAGCTTTCTTT

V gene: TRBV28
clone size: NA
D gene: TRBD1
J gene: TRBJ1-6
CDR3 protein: CASSSGGSSYNSPLHF
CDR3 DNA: TGTGCCAGCAGTTCAGGGGGTAGCTCCTATAATTCACCCCTCCACTTT

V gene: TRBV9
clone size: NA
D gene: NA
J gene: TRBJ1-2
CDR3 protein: CASSVATGDYGYTF
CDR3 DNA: TGTGCCAGCAGCGTAGCGACAGGTGACTATGGCTACACCTTC

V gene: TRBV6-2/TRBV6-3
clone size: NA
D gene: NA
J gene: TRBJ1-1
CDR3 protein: CASSYSGGNTMAAFF
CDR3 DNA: TGTGCCAGCAGTTACTCGGGGGGGAATACCATGGCGGCTTTCTTT

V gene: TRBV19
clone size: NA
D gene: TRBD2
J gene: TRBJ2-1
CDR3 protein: CASSTSGENEQFF
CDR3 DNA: TGTGCCAGTAGTACTAGCGGGGAAAATGAGCAGTTCTTC

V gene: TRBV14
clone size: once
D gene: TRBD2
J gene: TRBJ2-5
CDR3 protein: CASSQGTGGKTQYF
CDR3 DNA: TGTGCCAGCAGCCAAGGAACGGGGGGAAAGACCCAGTACTTC

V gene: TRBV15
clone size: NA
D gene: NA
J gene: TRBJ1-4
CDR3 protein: CATSSSGNREKLFF
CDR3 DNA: TGTGCCACCAGCAGCTCAGGGAATCGGGAAAAACTGTTTTTT

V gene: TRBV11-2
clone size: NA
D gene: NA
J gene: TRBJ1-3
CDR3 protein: CASSLEPGEHGNTIYF
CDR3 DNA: TGTGCCAGCAGCTTAGAGCCAGGGGAACATGGAAACACCATATATTTT

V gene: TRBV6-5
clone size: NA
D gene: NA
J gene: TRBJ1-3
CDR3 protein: CASSLLSFGQGNTIYF
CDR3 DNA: TGTGCCAGCAGTTTGCTTTCTTTTGGACAGGGAAACACCATATATTTT

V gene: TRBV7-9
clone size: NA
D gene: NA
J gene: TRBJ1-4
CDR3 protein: CASSLTRTVNEKLFF
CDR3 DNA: TGTGCCAGCAGCTTAACAAGGACAGTTAATGAAAAACTGTTTTTT

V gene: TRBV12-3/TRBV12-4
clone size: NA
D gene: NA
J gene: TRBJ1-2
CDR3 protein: CASSSTGSYGYTF
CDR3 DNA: TGTGCCAGCAGTTCAACAGGGTCCTATGGCTACACCTTC

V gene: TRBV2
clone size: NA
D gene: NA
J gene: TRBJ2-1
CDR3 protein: CASGTQYNEQFF
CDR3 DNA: TGTGCCAGCGGGACTCAGTACAATGAGCAGTTCTTC

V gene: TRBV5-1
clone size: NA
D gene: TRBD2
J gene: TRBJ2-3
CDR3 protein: CASSPMTSDQQDTQYF
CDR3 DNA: TGCGCCAGCAGCCCGATGACTAGCGACCAGCAGGATACGCAGTATTTT

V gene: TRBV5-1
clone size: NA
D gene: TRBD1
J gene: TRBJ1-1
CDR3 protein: CASSLLTGGGTEAFF
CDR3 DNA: TGCGCCAGCAGCCTGTTGACAGGGGGAGGCACTGAAGCTTTCTTT

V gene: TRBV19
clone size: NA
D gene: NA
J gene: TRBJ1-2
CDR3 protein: CASETTNRFNYGYTF
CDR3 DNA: TGTGCCAGTGAAACAACCAACAGGTTTAACTATGGCTACACCTTC

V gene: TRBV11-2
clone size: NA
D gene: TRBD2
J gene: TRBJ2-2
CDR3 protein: CASSLVRGGRTGELFF
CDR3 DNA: TGTGCCAGCAGCTTAGTGCGGGGGGGCAGAACCGGGGAGCTGTTTTTT

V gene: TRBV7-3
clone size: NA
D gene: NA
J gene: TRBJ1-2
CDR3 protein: CASSRSPGNYGYTF
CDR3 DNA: TGTGCCAGCAGCCGCTCACCGGGGAACTATGGCTACACCTTC

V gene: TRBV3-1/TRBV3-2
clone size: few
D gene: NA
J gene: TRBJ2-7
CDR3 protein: CASSQGLPGFSYEQYF
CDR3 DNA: TGTGCCAGCAGCCAAGGGTTACCGGGGTTCTCCTACGAGCAGTACTTC

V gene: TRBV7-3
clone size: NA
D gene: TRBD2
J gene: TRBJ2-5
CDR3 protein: CASSLMGSVRLAGSQETQYF
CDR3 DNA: TGTGCCAGCAGCTTAATGGGGTCGGTTCGTCTAGCGGGGTCACAAGAGACCCAGTACTTC

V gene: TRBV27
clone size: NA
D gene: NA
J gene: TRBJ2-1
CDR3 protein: CASSLPGYNEQFF
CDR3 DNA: TGTGCCAGCAGTTTACCAGGGTACAATGAGCAGTTCTTC

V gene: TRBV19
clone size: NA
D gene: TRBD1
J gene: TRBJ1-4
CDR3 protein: CASRDRGHTSEKLFF
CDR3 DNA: TGTGCCAGCCGGGACAGGGGGCATACTAGTGAAAAACTGTTTTTT

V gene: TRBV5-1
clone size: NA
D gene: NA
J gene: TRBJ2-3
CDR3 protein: CASSFQGGRTDTQYF
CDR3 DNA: TGCGCCAGCAGCTTTCAGGGGGGAAGAACAGATACGCAGTATTTT

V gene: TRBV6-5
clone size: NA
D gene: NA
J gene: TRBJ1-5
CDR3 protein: CATRPGHSNQPQHF
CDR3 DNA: TGTGCCACAAGACCGGGACACAGCAATCAGCCCCAGCATTTT

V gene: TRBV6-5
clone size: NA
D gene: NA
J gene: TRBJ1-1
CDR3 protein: CASTWTVGSTEAFF
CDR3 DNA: TGTGCCAGCACTTGGACGGTTGGGAGTACTGAAGCTTTCTTT

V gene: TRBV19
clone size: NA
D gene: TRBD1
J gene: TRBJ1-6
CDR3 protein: CATRGIPGQRNSPLHF
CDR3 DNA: TGTGCCACAAGGGGGATACCGGGACAGAGGAATTCACCCCTCCACTTT

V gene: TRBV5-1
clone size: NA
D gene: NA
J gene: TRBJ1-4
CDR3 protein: CASSSTGTVEEKLFF
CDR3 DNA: TGCGCCAGCAGCTCCACAGGAACGGTAGAGGAAAAACTGTTTTTT

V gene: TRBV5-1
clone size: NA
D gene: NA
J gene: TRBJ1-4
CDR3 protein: CASSRVATNEKLFF
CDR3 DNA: TGCGCCAGCAGCCGAGTTGCAACTAATGAAAAACTGTTTTTT

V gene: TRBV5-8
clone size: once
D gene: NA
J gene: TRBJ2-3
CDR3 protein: CASSLLNTDTQYF
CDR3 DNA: TGTGCCAGCAGCTTGCTTAACACAGATACGCAGTATTTT

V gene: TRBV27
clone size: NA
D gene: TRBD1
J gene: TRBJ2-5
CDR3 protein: CASSYRGPETQYF
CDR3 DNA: TGTGCCAGCAGTTACAGGGGGCCCGAGACCCAGTACTTC

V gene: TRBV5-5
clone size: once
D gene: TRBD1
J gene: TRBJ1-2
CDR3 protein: CASSLLGRGIYGYTF
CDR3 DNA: TGTGCCAGCAGCTTGCTAGGCAGGGGGATCTATGGCTACACCTTC

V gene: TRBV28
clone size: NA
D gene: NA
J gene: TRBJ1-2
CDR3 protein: CASSPYGKSNYGYTF
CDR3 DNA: TGTGCCAGCAGTCCTTACGGGAAGTCAAACTATGGCTACACCTTC

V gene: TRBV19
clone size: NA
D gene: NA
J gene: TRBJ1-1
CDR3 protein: CASSMWTRNTEAFF
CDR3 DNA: TGTGCCAGTAGTATGTGGACAAGGAACACTGAAGCTTTCTTT

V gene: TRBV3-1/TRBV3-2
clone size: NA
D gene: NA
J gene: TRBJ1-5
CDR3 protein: CASSQGGGNQPQHF
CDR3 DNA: TGTGCCAGCAGCCAAGGCGGGGGCAATCAGCCCCAGCATTTT

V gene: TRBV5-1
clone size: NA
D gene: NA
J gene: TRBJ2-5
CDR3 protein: CASSLLQETQYF
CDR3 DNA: TGCGCCAGCAGCTTACTCCAAGAGACCCAGTACTTC

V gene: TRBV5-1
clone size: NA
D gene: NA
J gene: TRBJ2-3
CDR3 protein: CASSLAMDFNTDTQYF
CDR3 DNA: TGCGCCAGCAGCTTGGCCATGGACTTCAACACAGATACGCAGTATTTT

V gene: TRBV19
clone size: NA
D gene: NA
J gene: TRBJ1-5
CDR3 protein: CASSSLQGINQPQHF
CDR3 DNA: TGTGCCAGTAGTTCCCTACAGGGTATCAATCAGCCCCAGCATTTT

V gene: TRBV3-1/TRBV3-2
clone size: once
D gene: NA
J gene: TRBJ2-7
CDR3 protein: CASSRLSEQYF
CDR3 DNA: TGTGCCAGCAGCAGATTGAGTGAGCAGTACTTC